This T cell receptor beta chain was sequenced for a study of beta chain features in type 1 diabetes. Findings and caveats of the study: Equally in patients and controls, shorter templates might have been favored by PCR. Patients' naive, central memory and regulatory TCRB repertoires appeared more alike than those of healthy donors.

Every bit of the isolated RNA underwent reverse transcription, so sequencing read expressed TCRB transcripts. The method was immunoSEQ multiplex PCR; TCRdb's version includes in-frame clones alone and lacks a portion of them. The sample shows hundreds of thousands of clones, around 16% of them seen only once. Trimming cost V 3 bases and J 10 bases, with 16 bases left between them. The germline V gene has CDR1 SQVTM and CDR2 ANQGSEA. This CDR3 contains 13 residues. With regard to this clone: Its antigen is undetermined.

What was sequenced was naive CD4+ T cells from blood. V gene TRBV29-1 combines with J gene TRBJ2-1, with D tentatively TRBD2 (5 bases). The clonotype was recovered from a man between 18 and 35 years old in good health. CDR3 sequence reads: CSVEVAVGGEQFF. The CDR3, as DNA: TGCAGCGTTGAGGTTGCGGTGGGCGGGGAGCAGTTCTTC.